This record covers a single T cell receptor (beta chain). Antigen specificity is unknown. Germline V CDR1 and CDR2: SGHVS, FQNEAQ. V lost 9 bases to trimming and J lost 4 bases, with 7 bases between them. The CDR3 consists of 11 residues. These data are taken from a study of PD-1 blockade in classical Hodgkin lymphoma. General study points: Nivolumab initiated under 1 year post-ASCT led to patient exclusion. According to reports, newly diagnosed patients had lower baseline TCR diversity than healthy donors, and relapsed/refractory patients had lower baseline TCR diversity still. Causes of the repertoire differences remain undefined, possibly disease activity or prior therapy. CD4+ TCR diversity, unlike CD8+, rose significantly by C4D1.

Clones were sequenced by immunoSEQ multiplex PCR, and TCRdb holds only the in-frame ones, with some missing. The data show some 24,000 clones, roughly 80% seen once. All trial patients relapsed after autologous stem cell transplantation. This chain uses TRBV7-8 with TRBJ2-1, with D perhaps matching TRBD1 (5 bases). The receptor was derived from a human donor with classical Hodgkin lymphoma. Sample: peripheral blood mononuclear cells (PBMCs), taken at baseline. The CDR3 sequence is CASRQYNEQFF. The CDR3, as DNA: TGTGCCAGTAGACAGTACAATGAGCAGTTCTTC.